This T cell receptor (beta chain) was identified during a study of shared clonotypes between healthy human individuals. Some clones are missing from TCRdb's copy, which holds only in-frame ones; the method was immunoSEQ multiplex PCR. The sample carries 2 million to 2.5 million clones, 85% to 95% recorded once. V dropped 6 bases and J dropped 5; count of bases not matched to a gene: 10. Germline V CDR1 and CDR2: SQVTM, ANQGSEA. The CDR3 is 14 amino acids. Study results and caveats: With a handful of donors compared, about 5.2% of naive CD4 clonotypes were shared. Relative to memory subsets, naive subsets generally showed larger estimated richness. Represented diversity (both genetic and exposure-history) was limited by the small number of donors.

With respect to this clone: The antigen is undetermined.

The J gene is TRBJ2-5, the V gene TRBV29-1; 9 bases fit TRBD1. The sequenced sample was naive CD4+ T cells from PBMCs. The subset is: CD45RA+ positively selected. The clonotype originates from a man aged 18-30 years in good health. Some clones in this sample may be carry-over from other donors' samples. The DNA of the CDR3 is TGCAGCGTCGCTCCGGGACAGGGTCGGGAGACCCAGTACTTC. This gives the protein CSVAPGQGRETQYF. Using reference TRBV29-1 and TRBJ2-5 for the parts outside the CDR3, the full variable domain is SAVISQKPSRDICQRGTSLTIQCQVDSQVTMMFWYRQQPGQSLTLIATANQGSEATYESGFVIDKFPISRPNLTFSTLTVSNMSPEDSSIYLCSVAPGQGRETQYFGPGTRLLVL.